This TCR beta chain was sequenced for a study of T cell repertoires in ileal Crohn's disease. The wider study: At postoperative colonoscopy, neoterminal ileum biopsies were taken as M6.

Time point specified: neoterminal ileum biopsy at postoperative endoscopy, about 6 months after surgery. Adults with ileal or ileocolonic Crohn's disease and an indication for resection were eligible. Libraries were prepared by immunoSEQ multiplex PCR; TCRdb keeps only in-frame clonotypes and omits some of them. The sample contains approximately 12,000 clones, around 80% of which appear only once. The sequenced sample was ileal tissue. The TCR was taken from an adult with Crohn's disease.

CDR3: CASSFPGQETQYF. The DNA for the CDR3 is TGTGCCAGCAGCTTCCCAGGGCAAGAGACCCAGTACTTC. V and J are TRBV5-4 and TRBJ2-5; D perhaps matches TRBD1 (5 bases). The length of the CDR3 is 13 residues. Per the germline V gene, CDR1 is SGHNT and CDR2 is YYREEE (reference sequence). Trimming removed 2 bases at V and 2 bases at J, with 7 bases between.